Given below is one TCR beta chain in context. The target antigen is unknown. This record comes from a study of cytomegalovirus exposure and HLA in healthy donors. Regarding the study as a whole: An Asian-associated ancestry cluster reportedly showed fewer N-insertions than the roughly 670-donor mean in a later analysis. Later analysis suggested links between common viral pathogens and several top significant clusters. The classifier reportedly diagnosed cytomegalovirus status with high sensitivity and specificity.

This CDR3 contains 13 residues. Looked up from germline, CDR1 is MNHEY and CDR2 is SVGAGI. V shed 8 bases and J shed 1 base, with 11 bases lying between them. The study ran its PCR with 60 Vbeta and 13 Jbeta primers. The method was immunoSEQ multiplex PCR; TCRdb's version includes in-frame clones alone and lacks a portion of them. In the table there are about 76,000 clones, 65% to 85% of which are singletons. The TCR was taken from a man aged 55 to 69 in good health and CMV-seropositive. The rearrangement uses TRBV6-5 and TRBJ2-5, with D tentatively TRBD2 (5 bases). The sample consisted of PBMCs. This CDR3 is CASGLRVQETQYF. In nucleotides, the CDR3 is TGTGCCAGCGGACTGCGGGTCCAAGAGACCCAGTACTTC.